The clone carrying this T cell receptor (beta chain) was observed a handful of times. Its target is not known. Donors underwent one heparinised blood draw, 100 to 150 mL on average. CD45RO/CCR7/CD25/CD127/CD95/CD27 sorting isolated CD4+ naive, central memory, regulatory and stem cell-like memory cells. The germline V and J ends were trimmed by 5 bases and 0 bases, with 14 bases remaining between them. The CDR3 totals 16 residues. CDR1 is SEHNR and CDR2 is FQNEAQ in the germline V gene (reference sequence). This sample was taken from a study of beta chain features in type 1 diabetes. Study outcomes and limitations: Diminished insertions and augmented deletions at VDJ junctions characterized type 1 diabetes patients. Type 1 diabetes patients had TCRB CDR3s that were shorter (moderately but significantly so) in all four CD4+ subsets.

What was sequenced were expressed TCRB transcripts, since all of the isolated RNA had been reverse transcribed. Profiled with immunoSEQ multiplex PCR; TCRdb holds only in-frame clones, not every one. The sample consists of about 740,000 clones, 10% to 15% of them appearing once. The chain carries TRBV7-9 and TRBJ1-5; D perhaps matches TRBD1 (6 bases). Sequencing input: naive CD4+ T cells from blood. This receptor was taken from a man between 18 and 35 years old with type 1 diabetes. CDR3 nucleotides: TGTGCCAGCAGCCCCATGGACAGCTATAGCAATCAGCCCCAGCATTTT. Protein sequence: CASSPMDSYSNQPQHF.